The 21 T cell receptor beta chains in this list originate from one sample, sequenced in a study of cytomegalovirus exposure and HLA in healthy donors. PCR was performed using 60 Vbeta and 13 Jbeta primers. Produced via immunoSEQ multiplex PCR; TCRdb's table is partial and in-frame only. There are about 97,000 clones in the sample; around 60% occur only once, and approximately 4.3% lies in the top ten. Source material: PBMCs. The receptors originated from a human donor in good health.

This chain joins TRBV11-2 and TRBJ1-6, with TRBD1 as a possible D gene (5 bases). CDR1 and CDR2 from the germline V gene are SGHAT and FQNNGV. V gave up 4 bases and J gave up 3 bases, with 10 bases separating them. This CDR3 region has 15 residues. This CDR3 is CASSSRQSYNSPLHF. Here the CDR3 DNA reads TGTGCCAGCAGCTCTAGACAGAGCTATAATTCACCCCTCCACTTT.

This chain links TRBV12-5 with TRBJ2-7, with D perhaps matching TRBD2 (5 bases). Trimming removed 6 bases from V and 7 bases from J, with 16 bases in between. The CDR3 extends over 13 amino acids. Germline values: CDR1 LGHNT, CDR2 FRNRAP. The CDR3 coding sequence is TGTGCTAGTGGGTCAGAGGGTACGGGTGAGCAGTACTTC. Translated, it gives CASGSEGTGEQYF. The whole variable domain, filled in from reference TRBV12-5 and TRBJ2-7, reads DARVTQTPRHKVTEMGQEVTMRCQPILGHNTVFWYRQTMMQGLELLAYFRNRAPLDDSGMPKDRFSAEMPDATLATLKIQPSEPRDSAVYFCASGSEGTGEQYFGPGTRLTVT.

V gene TRBV4-1 combines with J gene TRBJ2-3, with D perhaps matching TRBD1 (5 bases). Germline V lookup: CDR1 MGHRA, CDR2 YSYEKL. This CDR3 has 17 amino acids. V lost 1 base to trimming and J lost 2 bases, with 16 bases between them. CDR3: CASSQGGFTRITDTQYF. CDR3 DNA: TGCGCCAGCAGCCAAGGGGGCTTTACGAGGATCACAGATACGCAGTATTTT.

Only a few counts were recorded for this clone. The chain carries TRBV28 and TRBJ2-2, with D maybe TRBD2 (5 bases). The germline gives CDR1 MDHEN, CDR2 SYDVKM. With 7 bases removed from V and 9 bases from J, the gap between germline ends came to 24 bases. This CDR3 spans 16 amino acids. The CDR3 coding sequence is TGTGCCAGCACCCCTTGGAGACTCGGAGGCCTGAGGGAGCTGTTTTTT. This gives the protein CASTPWRLGGLRELFF.

This sequence joins TRBV7-8 and TRBJ2-3; possibly TRBD2 for D (5 bases). CDR3 size: 14 residues. The germline V and J ends were trimmed by 4 bases and 6 bases, with 14 bases remaining between them. The germline gives CDR1 SGHVS, CDR2 FQNEAQ. The CDR3 sequence: CASSSPGSPDTQYF. The CDR3 nucleotides are TGTGCCAGCAGCTCCCCGGGGTCCCCGGATACGCAGTATTTT.

The V call is TRBV23-1, the J call TRBJ2-1; D ambiguous. TRBV23-1 is noted as an ORF with a role that remains uncertain. Trimming left V 10 bases short and J 3 bases short, with 19 bases between. The CDR3 covers 15 residues. The CDR3 DNA reads TGCGCCAACCTAAGAAGTTGTCGGTACTACAATGAGCAGTTCTTC. It translates to CANLRSCRYYNEQFF.

The chain carries TRBV19 and TRBJ1-2; D gene uncertain. Per the germline V gene, CDR1 is LNHDA and CDR2 is SQIVND (reference sequence). There are 13 residues in the CDR3. V lost 7 bases and J lost 4, with 13 bases in between. CDR3 sequence (DNA): TGTGCCAGTAATCCAGGTCCCGCCTATGGCTACACCTTC. This translates into CASNPGPAYGYTF.

This rearrangement joins TRBV19 to TRBJ2-7; D is possibly TRBD1 (6 bases). Germline V CDR1 and CDR2: LNHDA, SQIVND (reference sequence). With 6 bases removed from V and 1 base from J, the gap between germline ends came to 10 bases. The CDR3 contains 13 residues. The CDR3 spells CASRDSISYEQYF. In DNA form, the CDR3 reads TGTGCCAGTAGGGACAGCATATCCTACGAGCAGTACTTC.

J is TRBJ1-1 and V is TRBV5-1; 9 bases match TRBD1. Trimming cost V 0 bases and J 10 bases; bases outside gene matches: 13. The CDR3 contains 16 residues. Germline CDR1 SGHRS, CDR2 YFSETQ. The CDR3 DNA follows: TGCGCCAGCAGCTTGGGAGTCCTGGGACAGGGCGATGGAGCTTTCTTT. Translated, it gives CASSLGVLGQGDGAFF.

This clone has a single count. The genes are TRBV7-6 and TRBJ2-7; D may be TRBD1 (6 bases). The CDR3 sequence is 16 residues long. V lost 1 base and J lost 2, with 15 bases in between. Germline V CDR1 and CDR2: SGHVS, FNYEAQ. The CDR3 bases are TGTGCCAGCAGCTTAGTGGGGTATGGGACAACCTACGAGCAGTACTTC. As protein: CASSLVGYGTTYEQYF.

In this sample, this clone turned up a few times. CDR3 residues: CASRGDSTTDTQYF. The CDR3 nucleotides are TGTGCCAGCAGGGGGGACTCAACCACAGATACGCAGTATTTT. The chain combines TRBV2 with TRBJ2-3; weak D call: TRBD2 (6 bases). There are 14 residues in the CDR3. V lost 6 bases to trimming and J lost 2 bases, with 12 bases between them. CDR1 SNHLY and CDR2 FYNNEI come from the germline V gene.

The chain recombines TRBV6-5 with TRBJ2-7; D unclear. Per the germline V gene, CDR1 is MNHEY and CDR2 is SVGAGI. The CDR3 is 13 amino acids. Trimming pared 4 bases from V and 3 bases from J, leaving 10 bases between. DNA for the CDR3: TGTGCCAGCAGTTCCCCTGCGAGCTACGAGCAGTACTTC. Translated, it gives CASSSPASYEQYF.

The rearrangement uses TRBV5-1 and TRBJ2-2; 13 bases fit TRBD2. CDR1 is SGHRS and CDR2 is YFSETQ in the germline V gene. V lost 6 bases and J lost 4; bases outside the gene matches: 9. The CDR3 has 17 amino acids. CDR3 sequence reads: CASTGTSGMGTTGELFF. The CDR3 nucleotides read TGCGCCAGCACCGGGACTAGCGGGATGGGTACCACCGGGGAGCTGTTTTTT.

J is TRBJ1-1 and V is TRBV28; D is possibly TRBD1 (5 bases). Germline assignment: CDR1 MDHEN and CDR2 SYDVKM. This CDR3 spans 13 amino acids. V shed 2 bases and J shed 1 base, with 5 bases lying between them. This CDR3 reads CASSLQGNTEAFF. DNA of the CDR3: TGTGCCAGCAGTTTACAGGGGAACACTGAAGCTTTCTTT. Complete variable domain (other parts from reference TRBV28 and TRBJ1-1): DVKVTQSSRYLVKRTGEKVFLECVQDMDHENMFWYRQDPGLGLRLIYFSYDVKMKEKGDIPEGYSVSREKKERFSLILESASTNQTSMYLCASSLQGNTEAFFGQGTRLTVV.

This sequence joins TRBV6-5 and TRBJ2-1, with 7 bases fitting TRBD2. The CDR3 loop spans 16 amino acids. Unmatched junction bases numbered 12, after V lost 4 bases and J lost 6 bases. In germline, CDR1 is MNHEY, CDR2 SVGAGI. The CDR3 region is CASSFGGGDYLNEQFF. The DNA of the CDR3 is TGTGCCAGCAGTTTCGGGGGAGGGGACTACCTCAATGAGCAGTTCTTC.

The V gene is TRBV5-4, the J gene TRBJ1-3; D is possibly TRBD1 (5 bases). The CDR3 consists of 14 residues. Per germline, CDR1 SGHNT and CDR2 YYREEE (reference sequence). V lost 0 bases, J lost 2 bases, and 6 bases lay in between. CDR3 protein: CASSLVGAGNTIYF. As DNA, the CDR3 is TGTGCCAGCAGCTTGGTAGGGGCTGGAAACACCATATATTTT. Full variable domain (remainder filled in from reference TRBV5-4 and TRBJ1-3): ETGVTQSPTHLIKTRGQQVTLRCSSQSGHNTVSWYQQALGQGPQFIFQYYREEENGRGNFPPRFSGLQFPNYSSELNVNALELDDSALYLCASSLVGAGNTIYFGEGSWLTVV.

V and J are TRBV30 and TRBJ1-2, with 9 nucleotides matching TRBD1. Germline-derived CDR1 and CDR2 are GTSNPN and SVGIG (reference sequence). This CDR3 has 14 amino acids. Trimming at V came to 4 bases and at J to 4 bases, leaving 7 bases not matched to a gene. CDR3 coding DNA: TGTGCCTGGAACCCCGGGACAGGGCTCTATGGCTACACCTTC. This gives the protein CAWNPGTGLYGYTF.

The chain couples TRBV4-1 to TRBJ2-7, with a tentative D call TRBD1 (6 bases). Per germline, CDR1 MGHRA and CDR2 YSYEKL. The CDR3 covers 15 residues. V gave up 1 base and J gave up 2 bases, with 12 bases separating them. CDR3 coding DNA: TGCGCCAGCAGCCAAGGCAGGGGCGACCCCTACGAGCAGTACTTC. Amino acids: CASSQGRGDPYEQYF.

This clone was counted a few times. This sequence joins TRBV7-3 and TRBJ2-1, with 14 bases identical to TRBD2. V trimming: 0 bases; J trimming: 2 bases; junction bases outside the gene matches: 3. This CDR3 is 18 amino acids long. Germline V lookup: CDR1 SGHTA, CDR2 FQGTGA. CDR3 region: CASSLTGTSGGTYNEQFF. Here the CDR3 DNA reads TGTGCCAGCAGCTTAACGGGGACTAGCGGGGGTACCTACAATGAGCAGTTCTTC. Complete variable domain (other parts from reference TRBV7-3 and TRBJ2-1): GAGVSQTPSNKVTEKGKYVELRCDPISGHTALYWYRQSLGQGPEFLIYFQGTGAADDSGLPNDRFFAVRPEGSVSTLKIQRTERGDSAVYLCASSLTGTSGGTYNEQFFGPGTRLTVL.

The chain links TRBV15 to TRBJ2-1; 10 nucleotides match TRBD2. Germline V gene sequence: CDR1 LNHNV, CDR2 YYDKDF (reference sequence). This CDR3 has 13 amino acids. The junction had 7 bases not matched to a gene; V was cut back by 8 bases and J by 9 bases. The DNA of the CDR3 is TGTGCCACCGGCGGGACTAGCGATACTGAGCAGTTCTTC. Amino acid sequence: CATGGTSDTEQFF.

The chain joins TRBV6-6 to TRBJ1-3; D gene unclear. V shed 7 bases and J shed 2 bases, with 12 bases lying between them. Germline V gene sequence: CDR1 MNHNY, CDR2 SVGAGI (reference sequence). The CDR3 is 14 amino acids. CDR3 loop: CASTRSGTGNTIYF. In DNA form, the CDR3 reads TGTGCCAGCACCAGATCGGGGACTGGAAACACCATATATTTT.